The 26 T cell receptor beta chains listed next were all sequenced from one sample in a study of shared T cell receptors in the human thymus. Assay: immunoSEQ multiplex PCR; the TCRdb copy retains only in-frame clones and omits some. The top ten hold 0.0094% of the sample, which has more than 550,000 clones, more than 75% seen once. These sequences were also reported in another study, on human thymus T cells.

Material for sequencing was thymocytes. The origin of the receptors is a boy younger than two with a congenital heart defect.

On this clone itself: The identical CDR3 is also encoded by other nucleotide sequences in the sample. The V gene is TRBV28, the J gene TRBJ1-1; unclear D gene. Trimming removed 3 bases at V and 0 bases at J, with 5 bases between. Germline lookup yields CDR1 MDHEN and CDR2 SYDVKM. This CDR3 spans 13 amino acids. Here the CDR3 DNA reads TGTGCCAGCAGTTTTTCGGTGAACACTGAAGCTTTCTTT. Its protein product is CASSFSVNTEAFF.

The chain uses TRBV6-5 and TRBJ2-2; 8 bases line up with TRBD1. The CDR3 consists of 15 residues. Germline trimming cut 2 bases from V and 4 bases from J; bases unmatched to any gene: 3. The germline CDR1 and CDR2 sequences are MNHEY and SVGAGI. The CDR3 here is CASSYGQGVTGELFF. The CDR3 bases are TGTGCCAGCAGTTACGGACAGGGCGTCACCGGGGAGCTGTTTTTT.

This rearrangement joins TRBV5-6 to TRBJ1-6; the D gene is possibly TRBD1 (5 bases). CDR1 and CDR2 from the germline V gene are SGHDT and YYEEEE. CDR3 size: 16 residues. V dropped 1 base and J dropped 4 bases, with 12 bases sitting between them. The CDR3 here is CASSLSPDTYNSPLHF. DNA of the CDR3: TGTGCCAGCAGCTTGTCACCGGACACATATAATTCACCCCTCCACTTT.

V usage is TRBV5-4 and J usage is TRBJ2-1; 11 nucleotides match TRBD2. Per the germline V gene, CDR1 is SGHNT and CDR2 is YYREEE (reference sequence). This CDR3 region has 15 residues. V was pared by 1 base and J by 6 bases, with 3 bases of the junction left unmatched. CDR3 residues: CASSLKLAGVNEQFF. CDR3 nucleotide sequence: TGTGCCAGCAGCTTGAAACTAGCGGGAGTCAATGAGCAGTTCTTC.

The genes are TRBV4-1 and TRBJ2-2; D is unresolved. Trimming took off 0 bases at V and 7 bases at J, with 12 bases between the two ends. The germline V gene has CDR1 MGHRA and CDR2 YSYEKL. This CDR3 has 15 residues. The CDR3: CASSQDVANDGELFF. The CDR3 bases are TGCGCCAGCAGCCAAGATGTGGCAAATGACGGGGAGCTGTTTTTT.

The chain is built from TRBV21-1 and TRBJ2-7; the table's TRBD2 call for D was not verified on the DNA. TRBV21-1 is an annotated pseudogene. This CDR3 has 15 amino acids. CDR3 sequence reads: CASSNIMEGSYEQYF. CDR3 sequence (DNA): TGTGCCAGCAGCAATATCATGGAGGGGTCCTACGAGCAGTACTTC.

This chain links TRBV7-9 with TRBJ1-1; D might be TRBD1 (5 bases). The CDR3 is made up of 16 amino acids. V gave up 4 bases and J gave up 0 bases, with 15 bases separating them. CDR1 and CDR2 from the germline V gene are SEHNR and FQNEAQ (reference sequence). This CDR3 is CASSSGRGSMNTEAFF. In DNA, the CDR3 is TGTGCCAGCAGCTCGGGGAGGGGTAGTATGAACACTGAAGCTTTCTTT.

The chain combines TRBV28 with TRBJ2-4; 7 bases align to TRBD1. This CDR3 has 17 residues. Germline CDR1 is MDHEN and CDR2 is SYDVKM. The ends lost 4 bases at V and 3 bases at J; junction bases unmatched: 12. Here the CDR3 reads CASSSTGARFGKNIQYF. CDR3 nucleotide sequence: TGTGCCAGCAGTTCCACAGGGGCCCGGTTTGGCAAAAACATTCAGTACTTC.

The CDR3 is CASSQARTGSSPLHF. CDR3 in DNA: TGCGCCAGCAGCCAAGCCCGGACAGGCAGCTCACCCCTCCACTTT. The chain couples TRBV4-1 to TRBJ1-6; TRBD1 aligns across 7 bases. This CDR3 is 15 amino acids long. CDR1 and CDR2 from the germline V gene are MGHRA and YSYEKL. Trimming removed 1 base from V and 10 bases from J; junction bases left unmatched: 7.

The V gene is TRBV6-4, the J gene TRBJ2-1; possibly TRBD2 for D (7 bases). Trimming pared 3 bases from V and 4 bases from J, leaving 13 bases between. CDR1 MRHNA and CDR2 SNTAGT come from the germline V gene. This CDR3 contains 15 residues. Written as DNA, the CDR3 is TGTGCCAGCAGTGAGGAACGGGGGGCATACAATGAGCAGTTCTTC. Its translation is CASSEERGAYNEQFF.

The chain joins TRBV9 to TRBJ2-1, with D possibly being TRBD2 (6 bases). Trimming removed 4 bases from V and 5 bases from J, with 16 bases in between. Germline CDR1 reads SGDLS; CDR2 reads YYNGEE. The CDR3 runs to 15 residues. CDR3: CASSPGREDHNEQFF. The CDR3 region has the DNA TGTGCCAGCAGCCCGGGGCGGGAAGATCACAATGAGCAGTTCTTC.

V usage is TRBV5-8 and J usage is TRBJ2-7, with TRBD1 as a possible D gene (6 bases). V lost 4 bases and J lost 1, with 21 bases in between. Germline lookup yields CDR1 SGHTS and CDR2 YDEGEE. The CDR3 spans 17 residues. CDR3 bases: TGTGCCAGCAGCGTGGGACACTGGGCTGGGGAGTCCTACGAGCAGTACTTC. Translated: CASSVGHWAGESYEQYF.

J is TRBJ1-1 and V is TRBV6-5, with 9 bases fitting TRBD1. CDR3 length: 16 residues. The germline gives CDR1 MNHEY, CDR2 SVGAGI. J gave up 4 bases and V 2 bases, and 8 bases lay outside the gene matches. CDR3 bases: TGTGCCAGCAGTTACGCAGAGACAGGGGGAACCACTGAAGCTTTCTTT. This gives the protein CASSYAETGGTTEAFF.

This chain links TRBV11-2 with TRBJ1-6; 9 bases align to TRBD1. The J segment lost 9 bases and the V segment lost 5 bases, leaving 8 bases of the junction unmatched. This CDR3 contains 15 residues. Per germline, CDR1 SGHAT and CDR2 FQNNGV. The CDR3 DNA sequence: TGTGCCAGCAGCCCGACTTGGACAGGGGTTTCACCCCTCCACTTT. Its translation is CASSPTWTGVSPLHF.

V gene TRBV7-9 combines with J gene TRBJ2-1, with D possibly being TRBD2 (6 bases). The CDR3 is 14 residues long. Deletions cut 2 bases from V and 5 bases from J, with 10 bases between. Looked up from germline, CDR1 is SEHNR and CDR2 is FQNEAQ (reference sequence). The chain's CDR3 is CASSLKGGNNEQFF. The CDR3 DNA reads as TGTGCCAGCAGCTTAAAAGGCGGGAACAATGAGCAGTTCTTC.

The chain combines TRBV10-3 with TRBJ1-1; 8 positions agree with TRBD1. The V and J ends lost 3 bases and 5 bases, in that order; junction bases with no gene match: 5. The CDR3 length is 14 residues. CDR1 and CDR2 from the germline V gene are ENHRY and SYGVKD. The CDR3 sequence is CAISDPGGRTEAFF. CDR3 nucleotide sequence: TGTGCCATCAGTGATCCAGGGGGCAGGACTGAAGCTTTCTTT.

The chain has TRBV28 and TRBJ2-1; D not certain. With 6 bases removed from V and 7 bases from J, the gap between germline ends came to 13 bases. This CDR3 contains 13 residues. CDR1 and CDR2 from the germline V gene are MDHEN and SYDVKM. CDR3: CASSLKLGNEQFF. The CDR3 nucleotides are TGTGCCAGCAGCCTAAAGCTAGGAAATGAGCAGTTCTTC.

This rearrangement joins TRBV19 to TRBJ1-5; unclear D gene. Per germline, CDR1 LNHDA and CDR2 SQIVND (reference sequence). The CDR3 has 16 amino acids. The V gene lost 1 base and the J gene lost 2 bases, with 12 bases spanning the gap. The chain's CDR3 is CASSIVDGVGNQPQHF. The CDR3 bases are TGTGCCAGTAGTATAGTAGACGGGGTGGGCAATCAGCCCCAGCATTTT.

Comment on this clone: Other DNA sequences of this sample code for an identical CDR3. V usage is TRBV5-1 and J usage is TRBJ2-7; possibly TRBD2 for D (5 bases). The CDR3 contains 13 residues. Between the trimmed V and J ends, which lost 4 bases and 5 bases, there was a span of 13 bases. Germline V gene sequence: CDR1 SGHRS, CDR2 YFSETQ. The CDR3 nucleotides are TGCGCCAGCAGCCCGGACCGGGGAAACGAGCAGTACTTC. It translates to CASSPDRGNEQYF. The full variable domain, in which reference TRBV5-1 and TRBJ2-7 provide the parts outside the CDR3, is KAGVTQTPRYLIKTRGQQVTLSCSPISGHRSVSWYQQTPGQGLQFLFEYFSETQRNKGNFPGRFSGRQFSNSRSEMNVSTLELGDSALYLCASSPDRGNEQYFGPGTRLTVT.

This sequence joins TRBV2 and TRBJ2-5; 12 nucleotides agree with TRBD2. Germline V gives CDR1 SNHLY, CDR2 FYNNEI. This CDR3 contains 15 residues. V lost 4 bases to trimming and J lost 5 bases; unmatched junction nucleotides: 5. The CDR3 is CASSGRLAGGETQYF. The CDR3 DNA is TGTGCCAGCAGTGGGCGGCTAGCGGGGGGGGAGACCCAGTACTTC.

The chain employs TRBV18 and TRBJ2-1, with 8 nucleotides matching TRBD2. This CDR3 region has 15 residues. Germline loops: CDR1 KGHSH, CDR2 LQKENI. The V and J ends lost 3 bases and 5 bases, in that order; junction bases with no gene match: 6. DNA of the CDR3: TGTGCCAGCTCACCTCAGCGGGAGTGGGACAATGAGCAGTTCTTC. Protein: CASSPQREWDNEQFF.

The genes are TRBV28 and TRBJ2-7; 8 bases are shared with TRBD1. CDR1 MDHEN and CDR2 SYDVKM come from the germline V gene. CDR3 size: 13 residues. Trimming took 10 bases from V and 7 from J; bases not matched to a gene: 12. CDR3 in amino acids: CATTTQGAGEQYF. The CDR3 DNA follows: TGTGCCACCACAACGCAGGGGGCAGGGGAGCAGTACTTC.

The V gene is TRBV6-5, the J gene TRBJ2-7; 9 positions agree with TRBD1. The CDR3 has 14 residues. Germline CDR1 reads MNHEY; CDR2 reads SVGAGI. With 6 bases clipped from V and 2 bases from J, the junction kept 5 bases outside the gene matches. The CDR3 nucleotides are TGTGCCAGCAGGGGACAGGGTCACCCCTACGAGCAGTACTTC. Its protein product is CASRGQGHPYEQYF.

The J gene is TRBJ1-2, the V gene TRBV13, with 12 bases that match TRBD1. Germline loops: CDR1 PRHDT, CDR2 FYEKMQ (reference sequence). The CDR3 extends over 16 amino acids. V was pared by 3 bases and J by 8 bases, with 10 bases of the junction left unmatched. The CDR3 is CASSFPGTGGVRGYTF. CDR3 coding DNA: TGTGCCAGCAGCTTTCCCGGGACAGGGGGCGTAAGGGGCTACACCTTC.

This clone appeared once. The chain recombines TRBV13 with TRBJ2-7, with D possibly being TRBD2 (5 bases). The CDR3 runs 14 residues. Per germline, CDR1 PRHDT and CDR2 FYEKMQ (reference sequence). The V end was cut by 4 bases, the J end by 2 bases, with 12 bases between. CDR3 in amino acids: CASSSTGKTYEQYF. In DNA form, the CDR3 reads TGTGCCAGCAGCTCGACGGGGAAAACCTACGAGCAGTACTTC.

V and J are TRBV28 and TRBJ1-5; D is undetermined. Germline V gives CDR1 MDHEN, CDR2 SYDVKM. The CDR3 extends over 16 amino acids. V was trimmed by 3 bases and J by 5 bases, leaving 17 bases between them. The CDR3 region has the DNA TGTGCCAGCAGTTTCCCCCCCGAGGGATTTCATCAGCCCCAGCATTTT. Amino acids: CASSFPPEGFHQPQHF.